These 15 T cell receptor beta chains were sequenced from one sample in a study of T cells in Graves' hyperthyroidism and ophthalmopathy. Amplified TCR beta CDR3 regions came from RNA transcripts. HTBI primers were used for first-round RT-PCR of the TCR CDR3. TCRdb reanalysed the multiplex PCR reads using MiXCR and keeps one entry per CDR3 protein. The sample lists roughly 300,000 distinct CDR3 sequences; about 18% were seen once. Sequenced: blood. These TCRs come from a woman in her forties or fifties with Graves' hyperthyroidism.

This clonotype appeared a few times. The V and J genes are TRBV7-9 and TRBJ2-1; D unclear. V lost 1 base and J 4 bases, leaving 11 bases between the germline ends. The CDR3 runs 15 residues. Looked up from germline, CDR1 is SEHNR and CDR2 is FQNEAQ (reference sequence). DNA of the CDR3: TGTGCCAGCAGCTTAGTCTCAGGAAATTACAATGAGCAGTTCTTC. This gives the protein CASSLVSGNYNEQFF.

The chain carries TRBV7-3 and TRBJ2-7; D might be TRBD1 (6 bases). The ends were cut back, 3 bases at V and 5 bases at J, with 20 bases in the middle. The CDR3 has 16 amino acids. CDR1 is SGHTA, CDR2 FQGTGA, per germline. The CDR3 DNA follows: TGTGCCAGCAGCTTCAGCCTGGGGACAAGCTTCCACGAGCAGTACGTC. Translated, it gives CASSFSLGTSFHEQYV.

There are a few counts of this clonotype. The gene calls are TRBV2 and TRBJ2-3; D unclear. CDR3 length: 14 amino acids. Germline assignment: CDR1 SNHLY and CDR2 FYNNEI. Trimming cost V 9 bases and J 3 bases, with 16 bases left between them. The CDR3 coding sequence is TGTGCCAGTCATGAGTTCCTGGGGACAGATACGCAGTATTTT. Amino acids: CASHEFLGTDTQYF. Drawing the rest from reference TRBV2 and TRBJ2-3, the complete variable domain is EPEVTQTPSHQVTQMGQEVILRCVPISNHLYFYWYRQILGQKVEFLVSFYNNEISEKSEIFDDQFSVERPDGSNFTLKIRSTKLEDSAMYFCASHEFLGTDTQYFGPGTRLTVL.

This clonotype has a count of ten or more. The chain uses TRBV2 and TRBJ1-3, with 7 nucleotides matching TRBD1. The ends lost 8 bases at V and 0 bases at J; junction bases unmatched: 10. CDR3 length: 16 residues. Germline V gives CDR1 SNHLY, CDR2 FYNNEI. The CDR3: CASRDLDRPSGNTIYF. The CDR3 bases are TGTGCCAGCCGGGACTTGGACAGGCCCTCTGGAAACACCATATATTTT. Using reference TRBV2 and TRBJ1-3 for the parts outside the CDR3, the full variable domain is EPEVTQTPSHQVTQMGQEVILRCVPISNHLYFYWYRQILGQKVEFLVSFYNNEISEKSEIFDDQFSVERPDGSNFTLKIRSTKLEDSAMYFCASRDLDRPSGNTIYFGEGSWLTVV.

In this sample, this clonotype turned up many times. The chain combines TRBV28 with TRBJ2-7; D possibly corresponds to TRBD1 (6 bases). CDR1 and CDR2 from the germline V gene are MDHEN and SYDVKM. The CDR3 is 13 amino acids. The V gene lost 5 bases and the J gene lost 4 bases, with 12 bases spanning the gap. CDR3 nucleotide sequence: TGTGCCAGCAGTCCGCAGGGGTCGTACGAGCAGTACTTC. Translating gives CASSPQGSYEQYF.

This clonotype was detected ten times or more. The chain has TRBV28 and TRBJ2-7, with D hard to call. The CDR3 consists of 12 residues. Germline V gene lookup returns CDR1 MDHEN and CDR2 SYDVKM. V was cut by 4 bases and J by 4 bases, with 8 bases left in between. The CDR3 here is CASSSKGYEQYF. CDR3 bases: TGTGCCAGCAGTTCAAAGGGATACGAGCAGTACTTC. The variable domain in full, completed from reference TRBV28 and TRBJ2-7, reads DVKVTQSSRYLVKRTGEKVFLECVQDMDHENMFWYRQDPGLGLRLIYFSYDVKMKEKGDIPEGYSVSREKKERFSLILESASTNQTSMYLCASSSKGYEQYFGPGTRLTVT.

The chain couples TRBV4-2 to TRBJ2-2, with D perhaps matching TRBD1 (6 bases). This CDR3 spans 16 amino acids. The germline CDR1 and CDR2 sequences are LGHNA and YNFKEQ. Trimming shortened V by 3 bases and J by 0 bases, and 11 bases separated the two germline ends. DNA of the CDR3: TGTGCCAGCAGCCACCGACAGGACTCGAACACCGGGGAGCTGTTTTTT. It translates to CASSHRQDSNTGELFF.

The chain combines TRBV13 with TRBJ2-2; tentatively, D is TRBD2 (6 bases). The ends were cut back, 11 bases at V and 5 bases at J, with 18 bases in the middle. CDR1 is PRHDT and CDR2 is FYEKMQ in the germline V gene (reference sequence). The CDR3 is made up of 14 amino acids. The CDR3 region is CASFDGRRTGELFF. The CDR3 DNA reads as TGTGCCTCATTTGACGGGAGACGAACCGGGGAGCTGTTTTTT.

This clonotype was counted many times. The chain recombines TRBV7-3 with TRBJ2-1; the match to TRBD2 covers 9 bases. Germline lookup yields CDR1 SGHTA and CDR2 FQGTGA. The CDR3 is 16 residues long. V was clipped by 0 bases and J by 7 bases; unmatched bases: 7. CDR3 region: CASSLTPGLAGNEQFF. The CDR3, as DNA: TGTGCCAGCAGCTTAACCCCGGGACTAGCAGGGAATGAGCAGTTCTTC.

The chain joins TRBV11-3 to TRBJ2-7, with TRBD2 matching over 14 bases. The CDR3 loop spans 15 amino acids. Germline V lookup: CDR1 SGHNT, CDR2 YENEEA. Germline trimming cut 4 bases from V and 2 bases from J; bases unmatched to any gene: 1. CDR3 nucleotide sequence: TGTGCCAGCAGCTGGGGACTAGCGGGAGCCTACGAGCAGTACTTC. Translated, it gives CASSWGLAGAYEQYF.

The CDR3 is CASSWSYGTGELFF. The CDR3 region has the DNA TGCGCCAGCAGCTGGTCGTATGGCACCGGGGAGCTGTTTTTT. The chain is built from TRBV5-1 and TRBJ2-2; no clear D. This CDR3 spans 14 amino acids. The germline CDR1 and CDR2 sequences are SGHRS and YFSETQ. Deletions cut 3 bases from V and 4 bases from J, with 10 bases between. Supplemented by reference TRBV5-1 and TRBJ2-2, the full variable domain reads KAGVTQTPRYLIKTRGQQVTLSCSPISGHRSVSWYQQTPGQGLQFLFEYFSETQRNKGNFPGRFSGRQFSNSRSEMNVSTLELGDSALYLCASSWSYGTGELFFGEGSRLTVL.

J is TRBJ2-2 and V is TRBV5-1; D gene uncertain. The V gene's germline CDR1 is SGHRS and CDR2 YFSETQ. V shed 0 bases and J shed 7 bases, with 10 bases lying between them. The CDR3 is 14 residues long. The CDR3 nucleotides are TGCGCCAGCAGCTTGGGAACACGGAACGGGGAGCTGTTTTTT. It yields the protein CASSLGTRNGELFF.

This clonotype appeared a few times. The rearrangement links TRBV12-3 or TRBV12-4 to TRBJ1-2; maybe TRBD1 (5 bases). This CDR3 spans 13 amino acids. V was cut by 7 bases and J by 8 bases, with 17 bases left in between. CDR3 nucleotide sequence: TGTGCCAGCACCTGGGAAGGGGATGGGGGCTACACCTTC. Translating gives CASTWEGDGGYTF.

CDR3 protein: CAISEGGGKRAEAFF. CDR3 nucleotides: TGTGCCATCAGTGAAGGAGGCGGAAAGCGGGCTGAAGCTTTCTTT. This chain connects TRBV10-3 to TRBJ1-1; D is undetermined. Trimming left V 3 bases short and J 6 bases short, with 17 bases between. The CDR3 length is 15 residues. Germline values: CDR1 ENHRY, CDR2 SYGVKD.

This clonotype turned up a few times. CDR3: CASSLKGGQPQHF. CDR3 DNA: TGTGCCAGCAGCTTAAAGGGGGGTCAGCCCCAGCATTTT. The rearrangement uses TRBV7-4 and TRBJ1-5, with D perhaps TRBD1 (6 bases). Between the trimmed V and J ends, which lost 2 bases and 6 bases, there was a span of 8 bases. This CDR3 contains 13 residues. Per germline, CDR1 SGHVT and CDR2 SQSDAQ.